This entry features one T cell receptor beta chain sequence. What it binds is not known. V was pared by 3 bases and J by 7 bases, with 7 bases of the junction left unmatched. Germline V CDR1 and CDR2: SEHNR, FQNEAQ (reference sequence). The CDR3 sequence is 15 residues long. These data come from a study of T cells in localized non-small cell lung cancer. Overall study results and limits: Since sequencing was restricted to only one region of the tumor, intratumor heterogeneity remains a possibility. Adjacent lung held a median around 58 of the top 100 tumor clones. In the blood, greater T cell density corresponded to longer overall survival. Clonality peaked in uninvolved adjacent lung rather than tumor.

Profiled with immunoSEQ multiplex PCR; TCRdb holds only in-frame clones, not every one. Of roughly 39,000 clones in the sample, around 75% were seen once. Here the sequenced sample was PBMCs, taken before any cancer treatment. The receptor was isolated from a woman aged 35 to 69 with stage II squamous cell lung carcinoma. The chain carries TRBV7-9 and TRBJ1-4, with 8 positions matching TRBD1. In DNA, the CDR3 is TGTGCCAGCAGCTTCCTGGGGACAGGCGGTGAAAAACTGTTTTTT. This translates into CASSFLGTGGEKLFF.